This TCR beta chain was sequenced during a study of tumor-infiltrating lymphocytes in primary liver carcinoma. The CDR3 is made up of 13 amino acids. The germline V and J ends were trimmed by 5 bases and 5 bases, with 11 bases remaining between them. Constant-region priming of about 520 ng total RNA yielded TCR beta cDNA. It was through three nested multiplex PCR rounds of slightly modified ARM-PCR that TCR beta libraries arose. A C-beta reverse primer and TRBV1-TRBV30 forward primers served in each of the first two PCR rounds, at ten to eleven cycles apiece. MiXCR, applied by TCRdb to the multiplex PCR reads, yields one record per CDR3 protein. The table lists about 120,000 distinct CDR3 sequences, roughly 70% of them singletons. There are many counts of this clonotype. Without any cell sorting, about 18-31 mg of bulk tissue yielded co-extracted RNA and DNA.

The sample taken for sequencing was tumor-adjacent normal liver tissue. This sequence joins TRBV12-3 or TRBV12-4 and TRBJ2-3; D is uncertain. The TCR comes from a woman aged 55-75 years with primary liver carcinoma and hepatitis B virus infection. CDR3 nucleotide sequence: TGTGCCAGCAGTAATCGGGCTGGAGATACGCAGTATTTT. It yields the protein CASSNRAGDTQYF.